This T cell receptor (beta chain) was captured in a study of HIV-infected patients and healthy controls. Reverse transcription used roughly 480 ng RNA and constant-region primers for alpha and beta. Separate chain-specific third strand synthesis with multiplexing indices produced the alpha and beta libraries. TCRdb processed the 5' RACE reads anew with MiXCR; each CDR3 protein has one entry. The sample has more than 10,000 distinct CDR3 sequences, 8% to 8.5% seen once. Sample share makes this clonotype medium-sized (0.01 to 0.1%). Trimming removed 4 bases from V and 5 bases from J; junction bases left unmatched: 10. The CDR3 is 15 amino acids. Germline V lookup: CDR1 SGHRS, CDR2 YFSETQ. All unsorted peripheral T cells were captured because whole blood was used without fractionation.

The chain is built from TRBV5-1 and TRBJ1-1; 8 bases line up with TRBD1. The material sequenced was blood. This TCR derives from an adult in good health. The CDR3 spells CASSATQGAGTEAFF. The CDR3 bases are TGCGCCAGCAGCGCGACCCAGGGGGCTGGAACTGAAGCTTTCTTT.